The following is a TCR beta chain sequence with its context. The target antigen is unknown. V was pared by 10 bases and J by 2 bases, with 9 bases between. The CDR3 loop spans 11 amino acids. Germline V gene lookup returns CDR1 MNHEY and CDR2 SVGAGI. An assay was performed, and its level was deep. Repertoires were generated with immunoSEQ multiplex PCR, while TCRdb's copy carries only in-frame clones and drops some. In the table there are roughly 1,500,000 clones, around 98.5% of which are singletons. The sample is drawn from a study of shared clonotypes between healthy human individuals. The study's findings and limits: Clonotype sharing among donors likely depends on sequencing depth. Only blood was sampled, and tissue TCR repertoires likely differ from blood ones.

Material: naive CD4+ T cells sorted from blood. This sample's subset: CD45RA+ positively selected. This clonotype originated in a young man in good health. The rearrangement links TRBV6-5 to TRBJ2-7; no clear D gene. The CDR3 sequence: CATSDAYEQYF. CDR3 DNA sequence: TGTGCCACTTCCGATGCCTACGAGCAGTACTTC.